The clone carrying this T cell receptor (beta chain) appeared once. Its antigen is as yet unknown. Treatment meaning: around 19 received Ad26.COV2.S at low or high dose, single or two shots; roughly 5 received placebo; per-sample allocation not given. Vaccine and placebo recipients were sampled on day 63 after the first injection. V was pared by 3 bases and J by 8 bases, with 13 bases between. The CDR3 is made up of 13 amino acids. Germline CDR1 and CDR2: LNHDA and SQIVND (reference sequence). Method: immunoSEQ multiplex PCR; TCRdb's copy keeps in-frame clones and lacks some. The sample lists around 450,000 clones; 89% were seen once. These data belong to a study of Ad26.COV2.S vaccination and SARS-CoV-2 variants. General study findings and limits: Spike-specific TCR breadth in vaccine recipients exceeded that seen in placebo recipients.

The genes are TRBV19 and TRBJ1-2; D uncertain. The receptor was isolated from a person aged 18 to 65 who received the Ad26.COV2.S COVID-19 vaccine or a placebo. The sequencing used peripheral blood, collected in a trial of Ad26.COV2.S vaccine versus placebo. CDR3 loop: CASSMVTPRGYTF. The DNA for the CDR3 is TGTGCCAGTAGTATGGTTACGCCTCGGGGCTACACCTTC. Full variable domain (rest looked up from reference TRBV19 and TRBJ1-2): DGGITQSPKYLFRKEGQNVTLSCEQNLNHDAMYWYRQDPGQGLRLIYYSQIVNDFQKGDIAEGYSVSREKKESFPLTVTSAQKNPTAFYLCASSMVTPRGYTFGSGTRLTVV.